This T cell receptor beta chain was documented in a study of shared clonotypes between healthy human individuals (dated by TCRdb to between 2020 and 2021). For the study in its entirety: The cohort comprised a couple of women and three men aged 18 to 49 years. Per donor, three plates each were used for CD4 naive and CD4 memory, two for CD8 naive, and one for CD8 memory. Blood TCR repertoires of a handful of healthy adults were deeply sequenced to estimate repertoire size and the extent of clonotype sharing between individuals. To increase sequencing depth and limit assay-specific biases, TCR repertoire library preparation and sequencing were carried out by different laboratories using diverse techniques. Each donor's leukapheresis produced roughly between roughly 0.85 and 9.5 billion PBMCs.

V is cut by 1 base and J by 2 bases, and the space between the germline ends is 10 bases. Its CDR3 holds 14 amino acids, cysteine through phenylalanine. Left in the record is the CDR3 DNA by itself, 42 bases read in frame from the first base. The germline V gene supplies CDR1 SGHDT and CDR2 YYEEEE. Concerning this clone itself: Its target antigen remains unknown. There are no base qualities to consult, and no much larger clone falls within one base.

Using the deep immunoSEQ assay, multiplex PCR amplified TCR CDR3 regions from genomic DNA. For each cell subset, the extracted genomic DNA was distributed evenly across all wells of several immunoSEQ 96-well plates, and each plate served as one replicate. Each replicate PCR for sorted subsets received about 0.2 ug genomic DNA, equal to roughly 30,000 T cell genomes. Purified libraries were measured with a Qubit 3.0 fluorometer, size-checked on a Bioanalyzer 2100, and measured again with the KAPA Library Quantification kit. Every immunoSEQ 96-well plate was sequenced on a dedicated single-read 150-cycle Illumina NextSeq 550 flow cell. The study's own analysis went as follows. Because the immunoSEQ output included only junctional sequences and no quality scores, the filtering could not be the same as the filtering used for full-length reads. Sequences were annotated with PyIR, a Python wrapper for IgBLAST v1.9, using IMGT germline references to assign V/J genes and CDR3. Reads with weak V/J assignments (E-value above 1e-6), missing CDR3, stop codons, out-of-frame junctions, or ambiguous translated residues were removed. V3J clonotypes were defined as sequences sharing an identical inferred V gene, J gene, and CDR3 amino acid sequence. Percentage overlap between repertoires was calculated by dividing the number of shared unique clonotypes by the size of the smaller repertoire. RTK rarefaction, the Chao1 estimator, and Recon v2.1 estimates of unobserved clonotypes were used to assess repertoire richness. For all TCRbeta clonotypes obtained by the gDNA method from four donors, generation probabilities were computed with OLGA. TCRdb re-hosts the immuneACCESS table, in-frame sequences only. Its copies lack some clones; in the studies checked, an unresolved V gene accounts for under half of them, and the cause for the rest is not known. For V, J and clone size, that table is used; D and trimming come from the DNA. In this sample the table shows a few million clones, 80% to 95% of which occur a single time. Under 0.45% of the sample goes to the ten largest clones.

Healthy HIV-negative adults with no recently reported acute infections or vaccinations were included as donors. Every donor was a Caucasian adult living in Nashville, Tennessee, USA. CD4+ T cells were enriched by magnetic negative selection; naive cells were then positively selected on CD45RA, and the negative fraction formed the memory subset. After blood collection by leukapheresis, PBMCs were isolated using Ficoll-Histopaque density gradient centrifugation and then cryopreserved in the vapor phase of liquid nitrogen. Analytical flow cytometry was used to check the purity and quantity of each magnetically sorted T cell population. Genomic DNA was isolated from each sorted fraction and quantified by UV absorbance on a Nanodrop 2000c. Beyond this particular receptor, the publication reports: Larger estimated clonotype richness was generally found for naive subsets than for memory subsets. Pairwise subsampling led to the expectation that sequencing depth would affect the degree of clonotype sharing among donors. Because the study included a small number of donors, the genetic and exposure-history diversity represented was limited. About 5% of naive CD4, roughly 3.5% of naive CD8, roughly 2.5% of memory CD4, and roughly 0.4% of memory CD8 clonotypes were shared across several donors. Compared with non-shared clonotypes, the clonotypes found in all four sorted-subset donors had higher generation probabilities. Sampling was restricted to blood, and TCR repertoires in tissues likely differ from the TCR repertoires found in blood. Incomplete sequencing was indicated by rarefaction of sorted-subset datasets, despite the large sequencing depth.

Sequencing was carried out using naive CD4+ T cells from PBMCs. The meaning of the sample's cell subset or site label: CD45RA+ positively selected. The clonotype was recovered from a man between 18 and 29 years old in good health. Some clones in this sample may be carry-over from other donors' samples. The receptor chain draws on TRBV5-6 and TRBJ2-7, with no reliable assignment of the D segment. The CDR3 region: CASSLTRSTYEQYF. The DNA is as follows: TGTGCCAGCAGCTTGACCAGGAGTACCTACGAGCAGTACTTC.